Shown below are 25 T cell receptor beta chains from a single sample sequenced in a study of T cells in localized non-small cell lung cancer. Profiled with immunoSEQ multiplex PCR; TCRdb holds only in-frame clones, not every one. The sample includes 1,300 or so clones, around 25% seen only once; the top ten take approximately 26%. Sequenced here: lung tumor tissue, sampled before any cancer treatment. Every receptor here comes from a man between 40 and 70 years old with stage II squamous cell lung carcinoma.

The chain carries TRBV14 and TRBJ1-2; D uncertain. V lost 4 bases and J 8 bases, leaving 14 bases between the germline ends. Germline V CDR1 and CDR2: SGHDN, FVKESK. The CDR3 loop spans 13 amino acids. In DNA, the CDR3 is TGTGCCAGCAGCCTTGGGTCTTCGGGAGGCTACACCTTC. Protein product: CASSLGSSGGYTF.

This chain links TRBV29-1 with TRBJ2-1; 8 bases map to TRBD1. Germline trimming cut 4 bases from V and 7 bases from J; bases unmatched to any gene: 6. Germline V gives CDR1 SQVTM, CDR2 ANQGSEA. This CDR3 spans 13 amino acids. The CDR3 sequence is CSVAQGARNEQFF. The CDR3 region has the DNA TGCAGCGTTGCGCAGGGGGCGCGAAATGAGCAGTTCTTC.

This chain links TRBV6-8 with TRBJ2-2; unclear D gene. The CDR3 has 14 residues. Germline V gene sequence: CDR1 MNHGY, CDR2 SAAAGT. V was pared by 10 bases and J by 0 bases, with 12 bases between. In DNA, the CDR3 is TGTGCCATTACAGCCTATGCGAACACCGGGGAGCTGTTTTTT. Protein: CAITAYANTGELFF.

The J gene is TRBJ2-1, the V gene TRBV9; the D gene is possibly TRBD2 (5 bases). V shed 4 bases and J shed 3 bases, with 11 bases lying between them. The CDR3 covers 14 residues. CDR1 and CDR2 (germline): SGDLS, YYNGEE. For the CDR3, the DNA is TGTGCCAGCAGCTCCTACGGAGGCTACAATGAGCAGTTCTTC. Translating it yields CASSSYGGYNEQFF.

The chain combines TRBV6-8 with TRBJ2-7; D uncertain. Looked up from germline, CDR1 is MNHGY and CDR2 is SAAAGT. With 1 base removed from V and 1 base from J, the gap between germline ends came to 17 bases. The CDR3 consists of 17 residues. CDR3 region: CASSYLSARFISYEQYF. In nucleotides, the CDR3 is TGTGCCAGCAGTTACTTATCCGCCCGTTTTATTTCCTACGAGCAGTACTTC.

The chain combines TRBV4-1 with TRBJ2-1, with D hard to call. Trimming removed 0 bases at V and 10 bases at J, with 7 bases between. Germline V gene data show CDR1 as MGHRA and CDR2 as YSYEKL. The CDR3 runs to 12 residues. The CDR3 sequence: CASSQDFQEQFF. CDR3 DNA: TGCGCCAGCAGCCAAGATTTCCAAGAGCAGTTCTTC.

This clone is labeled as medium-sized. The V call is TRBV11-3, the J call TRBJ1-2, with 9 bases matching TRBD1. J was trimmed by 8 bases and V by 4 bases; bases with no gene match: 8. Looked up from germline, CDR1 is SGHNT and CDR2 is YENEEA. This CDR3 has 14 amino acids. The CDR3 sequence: CASSSGTGRRGYTF. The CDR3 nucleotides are TGTGCCAGCAGCTCAGGGACAGGGCGTAGAGGCTACACCTTC.

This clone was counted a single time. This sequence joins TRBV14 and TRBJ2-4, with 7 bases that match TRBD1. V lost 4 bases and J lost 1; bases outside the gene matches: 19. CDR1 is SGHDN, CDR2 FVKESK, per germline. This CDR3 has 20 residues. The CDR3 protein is CASSPRQGDRVAEAKNIQYF. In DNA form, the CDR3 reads TGTGCCAGCAGCCCCCGCCAGGGCGACAGGGTGGCTGAGGCCAAAAACATTCAGTACTTC.

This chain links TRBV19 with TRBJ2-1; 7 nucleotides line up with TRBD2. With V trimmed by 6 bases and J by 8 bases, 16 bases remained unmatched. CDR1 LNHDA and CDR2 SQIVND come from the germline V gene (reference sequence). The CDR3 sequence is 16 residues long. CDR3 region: CASSRLALRLQDEQFF. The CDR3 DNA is TGTGCCAGTAGCCGACTAGCTCTAAGGCTACAGGATGAGCAGTTCTTC.

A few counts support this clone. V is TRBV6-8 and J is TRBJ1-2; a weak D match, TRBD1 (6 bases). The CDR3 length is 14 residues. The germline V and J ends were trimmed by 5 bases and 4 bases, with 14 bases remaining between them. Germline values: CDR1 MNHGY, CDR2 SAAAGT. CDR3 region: CASSNREGSYGYTF. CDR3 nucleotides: TGTGCCAGCAGTAACAGGGAAGGGAGCTATGGCTACACCTTC.

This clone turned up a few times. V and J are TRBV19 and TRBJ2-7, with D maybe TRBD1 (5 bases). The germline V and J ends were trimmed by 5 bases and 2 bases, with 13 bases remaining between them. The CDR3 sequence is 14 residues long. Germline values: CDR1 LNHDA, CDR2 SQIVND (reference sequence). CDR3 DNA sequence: TGTGCCAGTAGTGAAGGGGTTGGGGCCTACGAGCAGTACTTC. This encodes CASSEGVGAYEQYF.

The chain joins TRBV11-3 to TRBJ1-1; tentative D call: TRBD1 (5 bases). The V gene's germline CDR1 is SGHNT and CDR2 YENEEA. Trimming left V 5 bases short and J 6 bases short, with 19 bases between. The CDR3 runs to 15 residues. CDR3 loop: CASSPTRGLDPEAFF. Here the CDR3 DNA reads TGTGCCAGCAGCCCAACGAGGGGATTAGATCCTGAAGCTTTCTTT.

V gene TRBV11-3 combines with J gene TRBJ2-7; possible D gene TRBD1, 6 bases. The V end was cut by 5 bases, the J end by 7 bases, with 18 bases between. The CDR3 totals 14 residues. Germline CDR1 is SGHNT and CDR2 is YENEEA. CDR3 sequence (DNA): TGTGCCAGCAGCCCCGGGACACTGGACTCGGAGCAGTACTTC. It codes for CASSPGTLDSEQYF. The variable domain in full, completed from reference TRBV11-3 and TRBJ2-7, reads EAGVVQSPRYKIIEKKQPVAFWCNPISGHNTLYWYLQNLGQGPELLIRYENEEAVDDSQLPKDRFSAERLKGVDSTLKIQPAELGDSAVYLCASSPGTLDSEQYFGPGTRLTVT.

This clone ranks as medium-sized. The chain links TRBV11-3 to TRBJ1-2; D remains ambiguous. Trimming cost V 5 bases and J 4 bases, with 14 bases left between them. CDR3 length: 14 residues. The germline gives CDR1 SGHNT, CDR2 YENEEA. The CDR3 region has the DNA TGTGCCAGCAGCCGAGATTCGAATGCCTATGGCTACACCTTC. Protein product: CASSRDSNAYGYTF.

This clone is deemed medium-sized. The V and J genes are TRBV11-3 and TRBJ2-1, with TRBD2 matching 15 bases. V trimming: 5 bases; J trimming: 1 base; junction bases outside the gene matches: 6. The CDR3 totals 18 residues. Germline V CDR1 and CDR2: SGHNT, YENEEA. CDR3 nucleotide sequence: TGTGCCAGCAGCCCGGGACTAGCGGGAGGCCTGTCCTACAATGAGCAGTTCTTC. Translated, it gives CASSPGLAGGLSYNEQFF.

DNA for the CDR3: TGTGCCACCAGCAGACACCTAGGGGGCGGCGAGACCCAGTACTTC. Protein product: CATSRHLGGGETQYF. The chain carries TRBV15 and TRBJ2-5; 7 bases align to TRBD1. The ends lost 2 bases at V and 5 bases at J; junction bases unmatched: 8. This CDR3 is 15 amino acids long. CDR1 is LNHNV and CDR2 is YYDKDF in the germline V gene (reference sequence).

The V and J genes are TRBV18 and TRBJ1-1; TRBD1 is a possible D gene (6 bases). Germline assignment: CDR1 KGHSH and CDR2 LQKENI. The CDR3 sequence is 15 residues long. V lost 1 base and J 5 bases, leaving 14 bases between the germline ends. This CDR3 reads CASSPQTGGETEAFF. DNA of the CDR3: TGTGCCAGCTCACCACAGACAGGTGGTGAAACTGAAGCTTTCTTT.

CDR3 DNA sequence: TGTGCCAGCTCACCAAGGAATAGCGGGTACAATGAGCAGTTCTTC. Translating it yields CASSPRNSGYNEQFF. This sequence joins TRBV18 and TRBJ2-1; 7 bases are shared with TRBD2. Germline V CDR1 and CDR2: KGHSH, LQKENI. CDR3 length equals 15 residues. The V segment lost 2 bases and the J segment 4 bases; nucleotides outside the gene matches: 5.

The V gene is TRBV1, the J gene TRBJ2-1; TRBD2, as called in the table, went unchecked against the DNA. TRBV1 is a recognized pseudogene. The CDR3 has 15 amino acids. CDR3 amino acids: CASSPRLAVRNEQFF. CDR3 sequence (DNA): TGCGCCAGCAGCCCGCGACTAGCGGTGCGCAATGAGCAGTTCTTC.

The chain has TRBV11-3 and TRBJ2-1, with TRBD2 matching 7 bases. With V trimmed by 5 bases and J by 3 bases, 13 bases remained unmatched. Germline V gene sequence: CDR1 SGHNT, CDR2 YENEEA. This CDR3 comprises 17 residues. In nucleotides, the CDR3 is TGTGCCAGCAGCCAAGCCCCGTTAGCGGGCAACTACAATGAGCAGTTCTTC. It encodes CASSQAPLAGNYNEQFF.

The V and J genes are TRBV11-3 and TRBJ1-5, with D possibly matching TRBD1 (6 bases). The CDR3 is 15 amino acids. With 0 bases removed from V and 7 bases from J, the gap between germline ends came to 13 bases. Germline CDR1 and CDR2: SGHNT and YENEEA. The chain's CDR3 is CASSLEIQGYQPQHF. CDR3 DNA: TGTGCCAGCAGCTTAGAGATACAGGGATACCAGCCCCAGCATTTT.

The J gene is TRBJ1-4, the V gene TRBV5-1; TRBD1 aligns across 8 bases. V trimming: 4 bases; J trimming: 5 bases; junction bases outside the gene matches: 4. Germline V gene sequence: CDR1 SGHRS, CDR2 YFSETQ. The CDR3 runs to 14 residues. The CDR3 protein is CASSLTGGNEKLFF. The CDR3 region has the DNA TGCGCCAGCAGCCTCACAGGGGGGAATGAAAAACTGTTTTTT.

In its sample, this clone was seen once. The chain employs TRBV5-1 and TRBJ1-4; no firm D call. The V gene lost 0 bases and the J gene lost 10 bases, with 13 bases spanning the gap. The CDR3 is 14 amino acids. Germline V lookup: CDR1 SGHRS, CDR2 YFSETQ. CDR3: CASSLESLTTKLFF. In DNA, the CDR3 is TGCGCCAGCAGCTTGGAAAGCCTGACAACAAAACTGTTTTTT.

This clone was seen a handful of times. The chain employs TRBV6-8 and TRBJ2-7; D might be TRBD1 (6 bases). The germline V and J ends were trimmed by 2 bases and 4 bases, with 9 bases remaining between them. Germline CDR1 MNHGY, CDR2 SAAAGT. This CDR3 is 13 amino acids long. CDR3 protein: CASSYAGVYEQYF. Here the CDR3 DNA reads TGTGCCAGCAGTTACGCAGGGGTGTACGAGCAGTACTTC.

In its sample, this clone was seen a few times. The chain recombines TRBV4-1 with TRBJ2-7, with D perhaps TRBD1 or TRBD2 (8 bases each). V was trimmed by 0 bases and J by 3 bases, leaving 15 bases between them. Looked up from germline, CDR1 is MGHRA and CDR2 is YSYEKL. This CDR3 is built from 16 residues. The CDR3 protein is CASSQDGGGQDYEQYF. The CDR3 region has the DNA TGCGCCAGCAGCCAAGACGGGGGGGGACAGGACTACGAGCAGTACTTC.